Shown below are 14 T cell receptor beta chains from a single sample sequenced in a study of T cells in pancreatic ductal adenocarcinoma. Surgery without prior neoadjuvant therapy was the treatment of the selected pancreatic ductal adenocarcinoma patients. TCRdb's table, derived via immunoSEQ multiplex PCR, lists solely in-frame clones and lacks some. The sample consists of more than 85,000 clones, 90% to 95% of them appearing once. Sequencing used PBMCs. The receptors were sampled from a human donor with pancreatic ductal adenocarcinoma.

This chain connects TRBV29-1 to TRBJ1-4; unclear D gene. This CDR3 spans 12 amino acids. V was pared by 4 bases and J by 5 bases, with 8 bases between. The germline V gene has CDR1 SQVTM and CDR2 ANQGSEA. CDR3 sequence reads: CSVVSGNEKLFF. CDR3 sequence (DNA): TGCAGCGTTGTTTCCGGGAATGAAAAACTGTTTTTT.

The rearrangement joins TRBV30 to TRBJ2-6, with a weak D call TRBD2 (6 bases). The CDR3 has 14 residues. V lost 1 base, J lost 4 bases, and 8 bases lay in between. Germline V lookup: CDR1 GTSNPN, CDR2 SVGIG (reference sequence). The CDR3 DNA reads TGTGCCTGGAGTGGGGGGGAAGGGGCCAACGTCCTGACTTTC. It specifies CAWSGGEGANVLTF.

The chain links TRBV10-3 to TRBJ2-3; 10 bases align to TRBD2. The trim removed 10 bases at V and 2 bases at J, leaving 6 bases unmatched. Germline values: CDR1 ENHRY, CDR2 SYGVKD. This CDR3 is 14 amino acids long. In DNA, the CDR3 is TGTGCCAGTACTAGCGGGACTAACACAGATACGCAGTATTTT. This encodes CASTSGTNTDTQYF.

CDR3 bases: TGTGCCAGCAGCCCAGCCCCGATCGGGGGGGGAGAGACCCAGTACTTC. Protein sequence: CASSPAPIGGGETQYF. V is TRBV7-9 and J is TRBJ2-5; 8 bases are shared with TRBD2. The CDR3 has 16 amino acids. Germline values: CDR1 SEHNR, CDR2 FQNEAQ (reference sequence). V was pared by 5 bases and J by 4 bases, with 12 bases of the junction left unmatched.

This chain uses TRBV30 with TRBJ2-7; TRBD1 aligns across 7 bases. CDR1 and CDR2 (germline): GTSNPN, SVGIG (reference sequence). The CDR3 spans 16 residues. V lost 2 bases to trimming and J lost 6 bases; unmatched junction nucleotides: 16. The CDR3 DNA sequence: TGTGCCTGGAGTAAGAGTAAGACAGGGAAAATTTCCGAGCAGTACTTC. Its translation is CAWSKSKTGKISEQYF.

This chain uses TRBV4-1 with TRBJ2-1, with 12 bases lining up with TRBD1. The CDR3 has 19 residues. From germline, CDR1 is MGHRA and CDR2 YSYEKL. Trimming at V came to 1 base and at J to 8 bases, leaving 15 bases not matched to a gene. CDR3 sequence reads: CASSQAVRDRGLLHDEQFF. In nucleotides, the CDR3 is TGCGCCAGCAGCCAAGCGGTCCGGGACAGGGGGCTACTACATGATGAGCAGTTCTTC.

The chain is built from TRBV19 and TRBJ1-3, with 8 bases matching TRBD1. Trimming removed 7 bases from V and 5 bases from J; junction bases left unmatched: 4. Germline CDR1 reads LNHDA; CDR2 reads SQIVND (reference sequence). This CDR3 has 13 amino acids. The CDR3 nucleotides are TGTGCCAGTACGACAGGGGCAAGAAACACCATATATTTT. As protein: CASTTGARNTIYF.

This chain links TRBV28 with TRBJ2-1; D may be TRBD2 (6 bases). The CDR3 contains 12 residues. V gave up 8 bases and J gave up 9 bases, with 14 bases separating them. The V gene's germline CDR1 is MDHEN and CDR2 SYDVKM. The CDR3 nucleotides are TGTGCCAGCGGAACGGGAGTGAGTGAGCAGTTCTTC. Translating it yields CASGTGVSEQFF.

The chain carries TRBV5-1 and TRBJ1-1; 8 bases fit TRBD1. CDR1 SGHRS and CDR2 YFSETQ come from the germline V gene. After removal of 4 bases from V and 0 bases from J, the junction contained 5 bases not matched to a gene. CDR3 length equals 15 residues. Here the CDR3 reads CASSGGTGLNTEAFF. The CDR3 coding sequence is TGCGCCAGCAGCGGTGGGACAGGCTTGAACACTGAAGCTTTCTTT.

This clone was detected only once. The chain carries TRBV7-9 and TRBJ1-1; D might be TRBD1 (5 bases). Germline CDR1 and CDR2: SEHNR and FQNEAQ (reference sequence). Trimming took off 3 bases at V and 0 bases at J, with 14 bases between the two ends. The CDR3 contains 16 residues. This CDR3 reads CASSFQGVFMNTEAFF. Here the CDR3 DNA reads TGTGCCAGCAGCTTCCAAGGGGTCTTCATGAACACTGAAGCTTTCTTT.

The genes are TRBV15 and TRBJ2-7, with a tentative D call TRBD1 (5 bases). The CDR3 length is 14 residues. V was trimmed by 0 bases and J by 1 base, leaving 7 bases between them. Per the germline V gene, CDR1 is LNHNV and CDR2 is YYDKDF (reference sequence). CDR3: CATSRDQGSYEQYF. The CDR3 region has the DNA TGTGCCACCAGCAGAGACCAGGGTTCCTACGAGCAGTACTTC.

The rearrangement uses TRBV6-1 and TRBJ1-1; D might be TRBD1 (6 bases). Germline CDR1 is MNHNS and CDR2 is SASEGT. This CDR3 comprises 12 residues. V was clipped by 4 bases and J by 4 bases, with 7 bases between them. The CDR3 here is CASSVQGTEAFF. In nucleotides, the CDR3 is TGTGCCAGCAGTGTACAGGGCACTGAAGCTTTCTTT.

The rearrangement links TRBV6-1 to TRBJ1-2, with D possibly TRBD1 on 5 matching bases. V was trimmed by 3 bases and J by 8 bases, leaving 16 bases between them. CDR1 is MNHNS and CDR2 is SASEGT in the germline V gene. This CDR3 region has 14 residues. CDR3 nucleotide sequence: TGTGCCAGCAGTGAGAAGGGACTCGGGTCGGGCTACACCTTC. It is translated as CASSEKGLGSGYTF.

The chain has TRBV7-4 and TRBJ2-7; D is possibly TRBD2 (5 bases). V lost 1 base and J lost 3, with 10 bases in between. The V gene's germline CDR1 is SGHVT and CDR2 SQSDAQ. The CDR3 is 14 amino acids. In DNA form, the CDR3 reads TGTGCCAGCAGCTTAGGGGAGAACGGCTACGAGCAGTACTTC. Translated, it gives CASSLGENGYEQYF.